The clone carrying this T cell receptor beta chain was detected a few times. Trimming pared 0 bases from V and 7 bases from J, leaving 8 bases between. Germline-derived CDR1 and CDR2 are GTSNPN and SVGIG (reference sequence). The CDR3 has 12 amino acids. These data originate in a study of blood T cell repertoires in COVID-19. Whole-study context: There were acute and convalescent COVID-19 samples, and they came from the United States, Italy and Spain. The analysed material was cDNA or gDNA that came from T cells, B-cell-depleted T cells, or PBMCs.

Cohort allocation depended upon clinical history that participants reported. Recovered status applied to Cohort 3 donors who had two consecutive negative PCRs. It also applied to those with clearance or with symptom resolution. The table came from immunoSEQ multiplex PCR; TCRdb's copy has only in-frame clones and leaves some out. The top ten hold approximately 16% of the sample, which has 150,000 to 200,000 clones, roughly 88% seen once. The V call is TRBV30, the J call TRBJ2-3; perhaps TRBD2 as D (5 bases). Sequencing input: PBMCs or T cells enriched from blood (not recorded which). The TCR originated in a man between 45 and 60 years old who had recovered from COVID-19. The CDR3 bases are TGTGCCTGGAGTGTTTCGGGATATACGCAGTATTTT. Encoded protein: CAWSVSGYTQYF.